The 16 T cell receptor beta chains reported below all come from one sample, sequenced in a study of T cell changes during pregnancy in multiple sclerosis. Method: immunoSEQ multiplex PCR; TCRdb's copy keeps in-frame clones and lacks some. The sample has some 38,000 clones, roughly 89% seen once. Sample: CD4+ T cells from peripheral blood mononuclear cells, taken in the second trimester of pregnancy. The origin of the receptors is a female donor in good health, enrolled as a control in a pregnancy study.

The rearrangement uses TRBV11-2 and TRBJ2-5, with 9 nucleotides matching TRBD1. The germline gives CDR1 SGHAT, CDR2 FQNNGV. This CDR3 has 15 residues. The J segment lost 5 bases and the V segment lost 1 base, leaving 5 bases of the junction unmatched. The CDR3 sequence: CASSLGVGQGETQYF. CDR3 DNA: TGTGCCAGCAGCTTAGGCGTAGGACAGGGGGAGACCCAGTACTTC.

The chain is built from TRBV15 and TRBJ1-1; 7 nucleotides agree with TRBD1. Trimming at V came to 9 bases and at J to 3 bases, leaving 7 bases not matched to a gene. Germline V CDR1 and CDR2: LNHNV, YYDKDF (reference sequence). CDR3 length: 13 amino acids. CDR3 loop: CATRRTGDTEAFF. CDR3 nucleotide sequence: TGTGCCACTCGGAGGACAGGAGACACTGAAGCTTTCTTT.

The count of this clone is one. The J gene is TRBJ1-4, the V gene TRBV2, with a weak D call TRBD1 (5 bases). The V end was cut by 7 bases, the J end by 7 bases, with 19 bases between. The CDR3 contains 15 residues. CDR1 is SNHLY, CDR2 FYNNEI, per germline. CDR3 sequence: CASTPLGARSEKLFF. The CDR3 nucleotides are TGTGCCAGCACCCCGCTAGGGGCCCGTAGTGAAAAACTGTTTTTT.

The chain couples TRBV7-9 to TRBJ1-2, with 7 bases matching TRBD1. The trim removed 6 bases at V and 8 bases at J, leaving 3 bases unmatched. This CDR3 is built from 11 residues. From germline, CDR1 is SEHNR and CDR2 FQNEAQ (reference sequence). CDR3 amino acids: CASRSGGGYTF. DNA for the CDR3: TGTGCCAGCAGGTCAGGGGGAGGCTACACCTTC.

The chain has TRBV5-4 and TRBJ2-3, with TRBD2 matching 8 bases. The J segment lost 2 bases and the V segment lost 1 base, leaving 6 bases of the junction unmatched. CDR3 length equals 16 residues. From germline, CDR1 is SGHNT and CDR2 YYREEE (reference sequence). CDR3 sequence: CASSLRAGAFTDTQYF. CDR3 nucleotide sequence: TGTGCCAGCAGCTTGCGAGCGGGGGCTTTCACAGATACGCAGTATTTT.

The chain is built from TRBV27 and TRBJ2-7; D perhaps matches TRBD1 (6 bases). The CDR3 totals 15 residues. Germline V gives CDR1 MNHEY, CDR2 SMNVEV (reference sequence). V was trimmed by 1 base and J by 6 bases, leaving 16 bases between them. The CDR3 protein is CASSLFVGGRGEQYF. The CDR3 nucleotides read TGTGCCAGCAGTTTATTCGTTGGGGGCCGCGGCGAGCAGTACTTC.

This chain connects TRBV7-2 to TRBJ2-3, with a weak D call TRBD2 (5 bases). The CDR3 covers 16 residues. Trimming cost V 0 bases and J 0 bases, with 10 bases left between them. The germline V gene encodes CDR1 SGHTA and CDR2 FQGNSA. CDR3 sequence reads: CASSLALRASTDTQYF. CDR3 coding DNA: TGTGCCAGCAGCTTAGCACTGCGGGCCAGCACAGATACGCAGTATTTT.

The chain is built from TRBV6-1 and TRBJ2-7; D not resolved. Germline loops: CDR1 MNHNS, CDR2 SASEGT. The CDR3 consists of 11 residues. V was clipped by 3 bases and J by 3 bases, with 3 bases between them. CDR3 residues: CASSDLYEQYF. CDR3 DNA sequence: TGTGCCAGCAGTGACCTCTACGAGCAGTACTTC.

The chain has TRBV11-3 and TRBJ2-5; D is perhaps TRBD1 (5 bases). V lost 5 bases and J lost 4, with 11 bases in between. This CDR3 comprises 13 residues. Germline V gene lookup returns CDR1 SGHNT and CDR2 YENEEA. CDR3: CASSGTGSETQYF. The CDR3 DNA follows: TGTGCCAGCAGCGGTACAGGTTCAGAGACCCAGTACTTC.

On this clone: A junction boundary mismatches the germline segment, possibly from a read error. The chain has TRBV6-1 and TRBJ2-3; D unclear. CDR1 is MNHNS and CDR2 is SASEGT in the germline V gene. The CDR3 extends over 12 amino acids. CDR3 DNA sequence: TGTGCCAGCTCCGGCGGCGGAGATACGAAGTATTTT. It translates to CASSGGGDTKYF.

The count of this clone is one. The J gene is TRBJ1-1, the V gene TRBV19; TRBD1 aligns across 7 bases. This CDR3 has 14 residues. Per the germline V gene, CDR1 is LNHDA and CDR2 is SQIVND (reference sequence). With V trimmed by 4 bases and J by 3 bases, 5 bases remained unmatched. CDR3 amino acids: CASSRGQGDTEAFF. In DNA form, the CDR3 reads TGTGCCAGTAGTAGAGGGCAGGGGGACACTGAAGCTTTCTTT.

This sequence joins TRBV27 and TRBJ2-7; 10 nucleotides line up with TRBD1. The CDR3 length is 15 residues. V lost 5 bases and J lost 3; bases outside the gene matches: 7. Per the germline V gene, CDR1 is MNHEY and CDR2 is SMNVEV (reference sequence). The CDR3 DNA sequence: TGTGCCAGCAGTCCCCTTCGGGACAGGGGCTACGAGCAGTACTTC. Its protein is CASSPLRDRGYEQYF.

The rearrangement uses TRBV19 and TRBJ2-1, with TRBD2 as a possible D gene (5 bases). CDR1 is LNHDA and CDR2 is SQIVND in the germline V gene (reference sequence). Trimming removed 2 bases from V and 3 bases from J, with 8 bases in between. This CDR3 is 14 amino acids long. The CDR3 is CASSIKGDYNEQFF. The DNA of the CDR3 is TGTGCCAGTAGTATAAAGGGAGACTACAATGAGCAGTTCTTC. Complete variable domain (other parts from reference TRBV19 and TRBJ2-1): DGGITQSPKYLFRKEGQNVTLSCEQNLNHDAMYWYRQDPGQGLRLIYYSQIVNDFQKGDIAEGYSVSREKKESFPLTVTSAQKNPTAFYLCASSIKGDYNEQFFGPGTRLTVL.

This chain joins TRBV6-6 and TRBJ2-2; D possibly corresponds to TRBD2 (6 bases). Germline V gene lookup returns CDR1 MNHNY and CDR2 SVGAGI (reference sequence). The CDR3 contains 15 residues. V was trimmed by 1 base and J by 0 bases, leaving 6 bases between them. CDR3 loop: CASSYLAANTGELFF. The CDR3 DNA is TGTGCCAGCAGTTACTTAGCGGCGAACACCGGGGAGCTGTTTTTT.

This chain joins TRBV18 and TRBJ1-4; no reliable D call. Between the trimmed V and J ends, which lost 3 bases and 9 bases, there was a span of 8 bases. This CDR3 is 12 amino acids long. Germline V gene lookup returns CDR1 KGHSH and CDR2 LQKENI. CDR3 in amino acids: CASSPRAQKLFF. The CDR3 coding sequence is TGTGCCAGCTCACCCCGAGCCCAAAAACTGTTTTTT.

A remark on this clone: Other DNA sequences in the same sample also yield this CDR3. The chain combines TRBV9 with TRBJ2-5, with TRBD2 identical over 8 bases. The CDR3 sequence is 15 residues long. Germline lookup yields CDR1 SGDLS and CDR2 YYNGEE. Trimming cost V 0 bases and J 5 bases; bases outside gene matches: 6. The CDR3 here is CASSVAGGLGETQYF. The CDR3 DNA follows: TGTGCCAGCAGCGTAGCGGGGGGGCTTGGGGAGACCCAGTACTTC.